A selection of T cell receptor beta chains follows, all from one sample in a study of blood T cell repertoires in COVID-19. Sequencing was performed with immunoSEQ multiplex PCR; in TCRdb, only in-frame clones are kept and a portion is missing. The repertoire includes roughly 220,000 clones, 80% to 85% of them detected once, and roughly 3% sits in the top ten. The specimen sequenced was peripheral blood. These receptors were collected from a woman aged 25-40 years who had recovered from COVID-19. CDR3s include the opening cysteine and the closing phenylalanine or tryptophan. D genes are given only for firm matches. Only some rows state a clone size, as once, few, many or a class for expanded clones.

d_gene	v_gene	abundance	j_gene	CDR3nt	CDR3aa
TRBD1	TRBV10-1	-	TRBJ2-1	TGCGCCAGCAGTGTCGGGACAGGGGGGTTCTACAATGAGCAGTTCTTC	CASSVGTGGFYNEQFF
TRBD1	TRBV5-1	-	TRBJ2-5	TGCGCCAGCAGCATCGGGACAGGGGAAGAGACCCAGTACTTC	CASSIGTGEETQYF
-	TRBV25-1	-	TRBJ2-1	TGTGCCAGCAGTGCAGCGGATCGATACAATGAGCAGTTCTTC	CASSAADRYNEQFF
TRBD1	TRBV2	-	TRBJ2-7	TGTGCCAGCAGGGACGGACAGGGGGTCGACGAGCAGTACTTC	CASRDGQGVDEQYF
-	TRBV7-6	-	TRBJ2-5	TGTGCCAGCAGCCACGGACTGCAAGAGACCCAGTACTTC	CASSHGLQETQYF
TRBD1	TRBV28	-	TRBJ1-4	TGTGCCACGCTACGACCTCGACAGGGGGGGATTAATGAAAAACTGTTTTTT	CATLRPRQGGINEKLFF
TRBD2	TRBV11-2	-	TRBJ2-1	TGTGCCAGCAGCCTTAGACTAGCGGGAGTCTTCAATGAGCAGTTCTTC	CASSLRLAGVFNEQFF
TRBD1	TRBV7-9	many	TRBJ1-2	TGTGCCAGCAGCTTAGCGGGTACAGGGGCGAGTGGCTACACCTTC	CASSLAGTGASGYTF
-	TRBV4-1	many	TRBJ1-5	TGCGCCAGCAGCCAAGATAAGGACTTCAATCAGCCCCAGCATTTT	CASSQDKDFNQPQHF
-	TRBV12-3/TRBV12-4	-	TRBJ1-3	TGTGCCAGCAGTTACAGCTCTGGAAACACCATATATTTT	CASSYSSGNTIYF
-	TRBV10-3	once	TRBJ2-3	TGTGCCATCAGTGATGAGTCCTACACAGATACGCAGTATTTT	CAISDESYTDTQYF
TRBD1	TRBV30	few	TRBJ2-1	TGTGCCTGGGGGACAGGGGGTATCTACAATGAGCAGTTCTTC	CAWGTGGIYNEQFF
TRBD1	TRBV2	-	TRBJ1-1	TGTGCCAGCAGTGCGGACAGGGCTATCACTGAAGCTTTCTTT	CASSADRAITEAFF
-	TRBV5-5	-	TRBJ1-1	TGTGCCAGCAGTCCACGCGGGGGGGTGAACACTGAAGCTTTCTTT	CASSPRGGVNTEAFF
-	TRBV12-3/TRBV12-4	-	TRBJ1-5	TGTGCCAGCAGCCCGGTCCGCAATCAGCCCCAGCATTTT	CASSPVRNQPQHF
-	TRBV18	-	TRBJ2-4	TGTGCCAGCTCACCGACCCAGGGGACGGGAGGAATTCAGTACTTC	CASSPTQGTGGIQYF
TRBD2	TRBV6-1	-	TRBJ2-7	TGTGCCAGCAGTGCTTATAGCGGGTTGAGCTCCTACGAGCAGTACTTC	CASSAYSGLSSYEQYF
TRBD2	TRBV19	-	TRBJ2-1	TGTGCCAGTAGGGCCGGGACTAGATTGAGCTCCTACAATGAGCAGTTCTTC	CASRAGTRLSSYNEQFF
TRBD1	TRBV19	once	TRBJ2-3	TGTGCCAGTAGGACAGGGGCAGATACGCAGTATTTT	CASRTGADTQYF
-	TRBV27	-	TRBJ2-7	TGTGCCAGCAGTTTATCGAACACGGCGGGGTACGAGCAGTACTTC	CASSLSNTAGYEQYF
TRBD2	TRBV9	-	TRBJ2-7	TGTGCCAGCAGCCAGGAGCGGGAGACGGGCGAGCAGTACTTC	CASSQERETGEQYF
TRBD2	TRBV12-5	-	TRBJ2-1	TGTGCTAGTGGTTTGGTCCTTCTAGCGGGAGGGCCCAGTGAGCAGTTCTTC	CASGLVLLAGGPSEQFF
TRBD2	TRBV27	-	TRBJ2-3	TGTGCCAGCAGTTTTGTCAGGACTAGCGGGACGGATACGCAGTATTTT	CASSFVRTSGTDTQYF
-	TRBV7-9	-	TRBJ2-7	TGTGCCAGCAGCTTATTAGTCCGTACAGTGAACAACGAGCAGTACTTC	CASSLLVRTVNNEQYF
TRBD1	TRBV11-2	-	TRBJ2-5	TGTGCCAGCAGCATAACCGGGACAGGGTTCGAGACCCAGTACTTC	CASSITGTGFETQYF
TRBD2	TRBV9	-	TRBJ2-7	TGTGCCAGCAGCGAATCTATAGCGGGAGGGCCGGAGGAGCAGTACTTC	CASSESIAGGPEEQYF
TRBD1	TRBV7-8	-	TRBJ2-7	TGTGCCAGCAGCTTTGACAGGGGGCGGTTGGTCGAGCAGTACTTC	CASSFDRGRLVEQYF
TRBD2	TRBV6-5	-	TRBJ2-5	TGTGCCAGCAGTTATTCGGGGGGTAAGGGGGAGACCCAGTACTTC	CASSYSGGKGETQYF
-	TRBV3-1/TRBV3-2	-	TRBJ2-3	TGTGCCAGCAGCCAAGATCCCGCAGGGGGGACAGATACGCAGTATTTT	CASSQDPAGGTDTQYF
-	TRBV27	-	TRBJ1-2	TGTGCCAGCAGTTTATTCACAGGGAATGGCTACACCTTC	CASSLFTGNGYTF
-	TRBV9	-	TRBJ1-1	TGTGCCAGCGGGGCCTGGGGTACCACTGAAGCTTTCTTT	CASGAWGTTEAFF
-	TRBV9	-	TRBJ2-2	TGTGCCAGCAGCGTAGCCAGGGCGAACACCGGGGAGCTGTTTTTT	CASSVARANTGELFF
-	TRBV6-1	-	TRBJ2-7	TGTGCCAGCAGTGAGTCCGAGGACAGTGCCCTCTACGAGCAGTACTTC	CASSESEDSALYEQYF
-	TRBV19	-	TRBJ1-4	TGTGCCAGTAGTATCGGAACAGCCATAGATGAAAAACTGTTTTTT	CASSIGTAIDEKLFF
-	TRBV5-1	-	TRBJ1-2	TGCGCCAGCGGGCCGATCCCTAACTATGGCTACACCTTC	CASGPIPNYGYTF
TRBD1	TRBV28	-	TRBJ1-4	TGTGCCAGCAGACAACTACAGGGGCTTAATGAAAAACTGTTTTTT	CASRQLQGLNEKLFF
-	TRBV2	few	TRBJ1-5	TGTGCCAGCAGTGAACATAGCAATCAGCCCCAGCATTTT	CASSEHSNQPQHF
-	TRBV7-6	once	TRBJ2-2	TGTGCCAGCAGCTTAGGAGCGGCGGGCACCGGGGAGCTGTTTTTT	CASSLGAAGTGELFF
-	TRBV30	-	TRBJ2-5	TGTGCCTGGAGTGTAGCCAGAGGGACCCAGTACTTC	CAWSVARGTQYF
-	TRBV19	-	TRBJ2-4	TGTGCCAGTAGTAGCGGGGCGAACATTCAGTACTTC	CASSSGANIQYF
-	TRBV7-9	-	TRBJ1-3	TGTGCCAGCAGCTTAGATCAACTTTCTGGAAACACCATATATTTT	CASSLDQLSGNTIYF
TRBD2	TRBV5-1	-	TRBJ2-7	TGCGCCAGCAGCTTGGCGCTAGCGGGAGGGACTCGACACGAGCAGTACTTC	CASSLALAGGTRHEQYF
-	TRBV7-9	few	TRBJ1-2	TGTGCCAGCAGCTTCACAGGCCTCTATGGCTACACCTTC	CASSFTGLYGYTF
-	TRBV7-6	-	TRBJ2-1	TGTGCCAGCAGCTTTCGGGGGGCATCGGGGACGAATGAGCAGTTCTTC	CASSFRGASGTNEQFF
TRBD1	TRBV5-1	-	TRBJ1-3	TGCGCCAGCAGCGGGGACAGGACTGGAAACACCATATATTTT	CASSGDRTGNTIYF
TRBD1	TRBV19	-	TRBJ1-3	TGTGCCAACGGCAGGGGGCGAGAACCTGGAAACACCATATATTTT	CANGRGREPGNTIYF
TRBD2	TRBV30	-	TRBJ2-1	TGTGCCTGGAGTGTAGAGGGACTAGCGGGAGTGGGGGTAAACAATGAGCAGTTCTTC	CAWSVEGLAGVGVNNEQFF
-	TRBV30	-	TRBJ1-2	TGTGCCTGGAGTCTTCGGGGTGGGTATGGCTACACCTTC	CAWSLRGGYGYTF
-	TRBV28	-	TRBJ2-7	TGTGCCAGCAGTTTGAGGGATTACGAGCAGTACTTC	CASSLRDYEQYF
TRBD2	TRBV7-9	-	TRBJ2-7	TGTGCCAGCAGCTCACTAGCGGGGTTCTCCTACGAGCAGTACTTC	CASSSLAGFSYEQYF
TRBD2	TRBV18	-	TRBJ2-7	TGTGCCAGCTCAGCAACCCAGGGACTAGGGGGAGACGAGCAGTACTTC	CASSATQGLGGDEQYF